The 17 T cell receptor beta chains in this list originate from one sample, sequenced in a study of control samples from healthy donors and cancer patients. Profiled with immunoSEQ multiplex PCR; TCRdb holds only in-frame clones, not every one. The data hold about 85,000 clones, with approximately 90% observed a single time. Input material: blood. The receptor set was obtained from a woman between 18 and 29 years old in good health.

The V gene is TRBV2, the J gene TRBJ2-5, with TRBD2 identical over 11 bases. CDR3 size: 15 residues. Germline lookup yields CDR1 SNHLY and CDR2 FYNNEI. V gave up 4 bases and J gave up 4 bases; unmatched junction bases: 5. DNA of the CDR3: TGTGCCAGCAGTGCCCTTACTAGCGGGGGAGAGACCCAGTACTTC. Translation: CASSALTSGGETQYF.

The chain links TRBV6-6 to TRBJ1-4; D might be TRBD1 (5 bases). The CDR3 is made up of 13 amino acids. The V end was cut by 6 bases, the J end by 3 bases, with 8 bases between. Germline V CDR1 and CDR2: MNHNY, SVGAGI (reference sequence). CDR3 nucleotide sequence: TGTGCCAGCAGCGGGGCCTCTAATGAAAAACTGTTTTTT. Protein product: CASSGASNEKLFF.

V usage is TRBV29-1 and J usage is TRBJ1-1; D remains unclear. Germline CDR1 and CDR2: SQVTM and ANQGSEA. The V end was cut by 7 bases, the J end by 0 bases, with 9 bases between. This CDR3 contains 12 residues. The CDR3 protein is CSAETVNTEAFF. In nucleotides, the CDR3 is TGCAGCGCAGAGACCGTGAACACTGAAGCTTTCTTT.

V usage is TRBV7-9 and J usage is TRBJ2-3, with D possibly matching TRBD2 (5 bases). Per germline, CDR1 SEHNR and CDR2 FQNEAQ (reference sequence). The CDR3 consists of 17 residues. Trimming pared 1 base from V and 2 bases from J, leaving 16 bases between. This CDR3 is CASSLVVSSLITDTQYF. CDR3 in DNA: TGTGCCAGCAGCTTAGTGGTTTCTAGCCTAATCACAGATACGCAGTATTTT.

The chain links TRBV28 to TRBJ1-6, with a weak D call TRBD1 (6 bases). The V gene lost 6 bases and the J gene lost 2 bases, with 11 bases spanning the gap. Germline V gene sequence: CDR1 MDHEN, CDR2 SYDVKM. The CDR3 covers 15 residues. The CDR3 loop reads CASRGGGTYNSPLHF. DNA for the CDR3: TGTGCCAGCAGAGGAGGGGGGACCTATAATTCACCCCTCCACTTT. Variable domain in full (rest from reference TRBV28 and TRBJ1-6): DVKVTQSSRYLVKRTGEKVFLECVQDMDHENMFWYRQDPGLGLRLIYFSYDVKMKEKGDIPEGYSVSREKKERFSLILESASTNQTSMYLCASRGGGTYNSPLHFGNGTRLTVT.

The chain recombines TRBV19 with TRBJ1-1; D is undetermined. Between the trimmed V and J ends, which lost 9 bases and 1 base, there was a span of 9 bases. There are 12 residues in the CDR3. Germline V gene lookup returns CDR1 LNHDA and CDR2 SQIVND (reference sequence). The CDR3 sequence is CASKDGNTEAFF. CDR3 DNA sequence: TGTGCCAGCAAAGACGGGAACACTGAAGCTTTCTTT.

CDR3 sequence: CASSLGPGGNSPLHF. CDR3 nucleotides: TGCGCCAGCAGCTTGGGGCCGGGGGGTAATTCACCCCTCCACTTT. The chain recombines TRBV5-1 with TRBJ1-6, with D perhaps TRBD1 (5 bases). The V end was cut by 0 bases, the J end by 6 bases, with 10 bases between. This CDR3 comprises 15 residues. CDR1 is SGHRS, CDR2 YFSETQ, per germline.

This chain's CDR3 is CASSQVRGRNQPQHF. The CDR3, as DNA: TGCGCCAGCAGCCAAGTTCGGGGTAGGAATCAGCCCCAGCATTTT. This chain links TRBV4-1 with TRBJ1-5, with D hard to call. V lost 1 base and J 4 bases, leaving 11 bases between the germline ends. This CDR3 comprises 15 residues. In germline, CDR1 is MGHRA, CDR2 YSYEKL.

The DNA for the CDR3 is TGTGCCAGCAGTTACTCTCCCCTGATCTTCTCCTACGAGCAGTACTTC. It translates to CASSYSPLIFSYEQYF. The rearrangement links TRBV6-2 or TRBV6-3 to TRBJ2-7; D remains ambiguous. Germline V gene sequence: CDR1 MNHEY, CDR2 SVGEGT. V lost 0 bases and J lost 0, with 12 bases in between. The CDR3 is made up of 16 amino acids.

The chain carries TRBV11-3 and TRBJ2-1; TRBD2 matches at 10 bases. The CDR3 contains 16 residues. Germline V lookup: CDR1 SGHNT, CDR2 YENEEA. The junction had 5 bases not matched to a gene; V was cut back by 0 bases and J by 6 bases. CDR3 in amino acids: CASSLDPSGGLNEQFF. The CDR3 DNA reads TGTGCCAGCAGCTTAGATCCTAGCGGGGGCCTCAATGAGCAGTTCTTC.

The rearrangement joins TRBV5-4 to TRBJ1-3; D remains ambiguous. Trimming left V 0 bases short and J 6 bases short, with 10 bases between. Germline values: CDR1 SGHNT, CDR2 YYREEE (reference sequence). The CDR3 contains 14 residues. The CDR3 loop is CASSLAGRENTIYF. Here the CDR3 DNA reads TGTGCCAGCAGCTTGGCAGGCAGAGAAAACACCATATATTTT.

The CDR3, as DNA: TGTGCCAGCAGCCAAGGAAAAGGGAGGGGAACCTATAATTCACCCCTCCACTTT. It translates to CASSQGKGRGTYNSPLHF. The V gene is TRBV14, the J gene TRBJ1-6; tentative D call: TRBD1 (5 bases). Between the trimmed V and J ends, which lost 1 base and 2 bases, there was a span of 15 bases. Germline CDR1 SGHDN, CDR2 FVKESK. The CDR3 contains 18 residues.

This rearrangement joins TRBV9 to TRBJ2-1; D is undetermined. The length of the CDR3 is 14 residues. Per germline, CDR1 SGDLS and CDR2 YYNGEE. The V gene lost 2 bases and the J gene lost 2 bases, with 8 bases spanning the gap. The CDR3 region is CASSVGIPYNEQFF. CDR3 DNA: TGTGCCAGCAGCGTGGGGATCCCCTACAATGAGCAGTTCTTC. Variable domain in full (rest from reference TRBV9 and TRBJ2-1): DSGVTQTPKHLITATGQRVTLRCSPRSGDLSVYWYQQSLDQGLQFLIQYYNGEERAKGNILERFSAQQFPDLHSELNLSSLELGDSALYFCASSVGIPYNEQFFGPGTRLTVL.

The chain carries TRBV18 and TRBJ2-7; 7 nucleotides align to TRBD1. The CDR3 extends over 15 amino acids. Germline V gene data show CDR1 as KGHSH and CDR2 as LQKENI. V was pared by 1 base and J by 5 bases, with 8 bases of the junction left unmatched. CDR3 protein: CASSPQGQSDDEQYF. The CDR3 DNA follows: TGTGCCAGCTCACCACAGGGACAGTCAGACGACGAGCAGTACTTC.

The chain couples TRBV18 to TRBJ2-3; D is unresolved. The CDR3 loop spans 13 amino acids. Germline loops: CDR1 KGHSH, CDR2 LQKENI. V was shortened by 0 bases and J by 4 bases, with 5 bases between the two germline ends. The CDR3 DNA follows: TGTGCCAGCTCACCACCTCAAGCAGATACGCAGTATTTT. It specifies CASSPPQADTQYF.

The rearrangement links TRBV18 to TRBJ1-5; 11 nucleotides align to TRBD1. The CDR3 extends over 16 amino acids. CDR1 and CDR2 (germline): KGHSH, LQKENI. The V segment lost 3 bases and the J segment 5 bases; nucleotides outside the gene matches: 6. The CDR3 reads CASSPIGQGADQPQHF. The CDR3 bases are TGTGCCAGCTCACCGATTGGACAGGGGGCTGATCAGCCCCAGCATTTT.

V gene TRBV6-5 combines with J gene TRBJ1-2; TRBD1 matches at 8 bases. Germline V gene data show CDR1 as MNHEY and CDR2 as SVGAGI. With 2 bases clipped from V and 5 bases from J, the junction kept 1 base outside the gene matches. This CDR3 has 13 residues. CDR3 DNA: TGTGCCAGCAGTTACAGACAGGGGTATGGCTACACCTTC. It is translated as CASSYRQGYGYTF.